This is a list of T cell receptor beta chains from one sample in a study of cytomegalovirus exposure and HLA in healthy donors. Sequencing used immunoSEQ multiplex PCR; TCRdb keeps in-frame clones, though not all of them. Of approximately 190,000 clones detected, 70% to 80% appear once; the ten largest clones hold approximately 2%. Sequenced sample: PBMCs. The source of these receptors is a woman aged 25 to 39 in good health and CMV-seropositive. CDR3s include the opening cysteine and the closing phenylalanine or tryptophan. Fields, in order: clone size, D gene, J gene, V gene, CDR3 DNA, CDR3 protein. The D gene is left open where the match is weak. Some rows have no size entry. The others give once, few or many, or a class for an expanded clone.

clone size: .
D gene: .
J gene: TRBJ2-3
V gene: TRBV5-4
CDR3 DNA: TGTGCCAGCAGCTCCAATACCGGGACAACCACAGATACGCAGTATTTT
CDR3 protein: CASSSNTGTTTDTQYF

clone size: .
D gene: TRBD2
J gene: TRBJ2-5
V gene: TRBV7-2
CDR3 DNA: TGTGCCAGCAACCTGGGGGGAGCGGGACCTAATGGAGAGACCCAGTACTTC
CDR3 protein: CASNLGGAGPNGETQYF

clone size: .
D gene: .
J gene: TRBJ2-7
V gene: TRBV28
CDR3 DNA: TGTGCCAGCAAGACAGCAAACCCTCCCGAGCAGTACTTC
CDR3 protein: CASKTANPPEQYF

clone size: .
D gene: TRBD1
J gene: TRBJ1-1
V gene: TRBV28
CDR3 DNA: TGTGCCAGCAGCTTACAGGGGGCTCTAACTGAAGCTTTCTTT
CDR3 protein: CASSLQGALTEAFF

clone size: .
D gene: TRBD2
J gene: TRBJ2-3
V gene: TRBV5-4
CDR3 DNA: TGTGCCAGCAGGGAAAGACTAGCGGGGAGTAGCACAGATACGCAGTATTTT
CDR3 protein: CASRERLAGSSTDTQYF

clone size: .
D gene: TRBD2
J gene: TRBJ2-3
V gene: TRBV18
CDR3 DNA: TGTGCCAGCTCACCATCCGGGACTAGGGAAACAGATACGCAGTATTTT
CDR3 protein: CASSPSGTRETDTQYF

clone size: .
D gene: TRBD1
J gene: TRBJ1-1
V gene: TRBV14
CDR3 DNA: TGTGCCAGCAGCCAAGACCCAGGGGGCTATGGTGAAGCTTTCTTT
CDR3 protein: CASSQDPGGYGEAFF

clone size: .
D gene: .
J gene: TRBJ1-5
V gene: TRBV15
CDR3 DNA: TGTGCCACCAGCAGGAGGGATCAGCCCCAGCATTTT
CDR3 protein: CATSRRDQPQHF

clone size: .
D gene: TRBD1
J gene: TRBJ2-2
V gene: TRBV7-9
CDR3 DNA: TGTGCCAGCAGCCCAAACAGGGGTTTCGGCGGGGAGCTGTTTTTT
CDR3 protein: CASSPNRGFGGELFF

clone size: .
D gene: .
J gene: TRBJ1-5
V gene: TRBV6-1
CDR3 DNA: TGTGCCAGCAGTGAAGTTGGGCAGTACAATCAGCCCCAGCATTTT
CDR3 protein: CASSEVGQYNQPQHF

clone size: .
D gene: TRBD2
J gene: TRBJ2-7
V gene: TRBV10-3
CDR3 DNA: TGTGCCATCAGTGGGACTAGCGGGGGGGCCTCCTACGAGCAGTACTTC
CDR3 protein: CAISGTSGGASYEQYF

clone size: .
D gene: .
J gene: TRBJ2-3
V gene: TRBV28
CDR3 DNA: TGTGCCAGCAGTCTTAGCACAGATACGCAGTATTTT
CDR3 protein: CASSLSTDTQYF

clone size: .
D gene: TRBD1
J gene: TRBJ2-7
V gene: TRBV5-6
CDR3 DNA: TGTGCCAGCAGCTTGAAGGGGGCCTACTCCTACGAGCAGTACTTC
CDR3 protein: CASSLKGAYSYEQYF

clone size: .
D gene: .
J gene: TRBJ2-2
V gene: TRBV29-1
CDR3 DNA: TGCAGCGACCGGGAGAACACCGGGGAGCTGTTTTTT
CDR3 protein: CSDRENTGELFF

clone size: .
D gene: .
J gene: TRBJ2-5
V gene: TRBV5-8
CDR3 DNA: TGTGCCAGCAGCCCCGGGACACATGACCTGGAGACCCAGTACTTC
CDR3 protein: CASSPGTHDLETQYF

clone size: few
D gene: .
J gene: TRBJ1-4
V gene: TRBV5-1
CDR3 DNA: TGCGCCAGCAGCTTGGCCGGTCAACATGGGAGTGAAAAACTGTTTTTT
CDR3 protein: CASSLAGQHGSEKLFF

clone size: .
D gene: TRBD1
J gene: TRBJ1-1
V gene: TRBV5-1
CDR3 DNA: TGCGCCAGCAGCTTCTGGACAGGGCGGGATGAAGCTTTCTTT
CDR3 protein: CASSFWTGRDEAFF

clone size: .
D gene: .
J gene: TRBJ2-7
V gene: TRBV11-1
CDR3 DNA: TGTGCCAGCAGCTTAATAACGCCAGGGGAGCAGTACTTC
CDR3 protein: CASSLITPGEQYF

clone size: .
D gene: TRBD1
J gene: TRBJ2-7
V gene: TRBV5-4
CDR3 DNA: TGTGCCAGCAGCGATGGACAGGGCTCCTACGAGCAGTACTTC
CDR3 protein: CASSDGQGSYEQYF

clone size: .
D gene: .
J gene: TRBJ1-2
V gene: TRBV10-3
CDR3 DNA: TGTGCCATCAGTGTACAGGAGTATGGCTACACCTTC
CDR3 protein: CAISVQEYGYTF

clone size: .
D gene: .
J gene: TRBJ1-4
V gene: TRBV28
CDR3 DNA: TGTGCCAGCAGTTTAAGCGGGATGGGTAATGAAAAACTGTTTTTT
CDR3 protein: CASSLSGMGNEKLFF

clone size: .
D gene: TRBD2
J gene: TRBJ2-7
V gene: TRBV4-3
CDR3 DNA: TGCGCCAGCAGCCAAGCCGGGACTAGCGGCTACGAGCAGTACTTC
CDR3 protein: CASSQAGTSGYEQYF